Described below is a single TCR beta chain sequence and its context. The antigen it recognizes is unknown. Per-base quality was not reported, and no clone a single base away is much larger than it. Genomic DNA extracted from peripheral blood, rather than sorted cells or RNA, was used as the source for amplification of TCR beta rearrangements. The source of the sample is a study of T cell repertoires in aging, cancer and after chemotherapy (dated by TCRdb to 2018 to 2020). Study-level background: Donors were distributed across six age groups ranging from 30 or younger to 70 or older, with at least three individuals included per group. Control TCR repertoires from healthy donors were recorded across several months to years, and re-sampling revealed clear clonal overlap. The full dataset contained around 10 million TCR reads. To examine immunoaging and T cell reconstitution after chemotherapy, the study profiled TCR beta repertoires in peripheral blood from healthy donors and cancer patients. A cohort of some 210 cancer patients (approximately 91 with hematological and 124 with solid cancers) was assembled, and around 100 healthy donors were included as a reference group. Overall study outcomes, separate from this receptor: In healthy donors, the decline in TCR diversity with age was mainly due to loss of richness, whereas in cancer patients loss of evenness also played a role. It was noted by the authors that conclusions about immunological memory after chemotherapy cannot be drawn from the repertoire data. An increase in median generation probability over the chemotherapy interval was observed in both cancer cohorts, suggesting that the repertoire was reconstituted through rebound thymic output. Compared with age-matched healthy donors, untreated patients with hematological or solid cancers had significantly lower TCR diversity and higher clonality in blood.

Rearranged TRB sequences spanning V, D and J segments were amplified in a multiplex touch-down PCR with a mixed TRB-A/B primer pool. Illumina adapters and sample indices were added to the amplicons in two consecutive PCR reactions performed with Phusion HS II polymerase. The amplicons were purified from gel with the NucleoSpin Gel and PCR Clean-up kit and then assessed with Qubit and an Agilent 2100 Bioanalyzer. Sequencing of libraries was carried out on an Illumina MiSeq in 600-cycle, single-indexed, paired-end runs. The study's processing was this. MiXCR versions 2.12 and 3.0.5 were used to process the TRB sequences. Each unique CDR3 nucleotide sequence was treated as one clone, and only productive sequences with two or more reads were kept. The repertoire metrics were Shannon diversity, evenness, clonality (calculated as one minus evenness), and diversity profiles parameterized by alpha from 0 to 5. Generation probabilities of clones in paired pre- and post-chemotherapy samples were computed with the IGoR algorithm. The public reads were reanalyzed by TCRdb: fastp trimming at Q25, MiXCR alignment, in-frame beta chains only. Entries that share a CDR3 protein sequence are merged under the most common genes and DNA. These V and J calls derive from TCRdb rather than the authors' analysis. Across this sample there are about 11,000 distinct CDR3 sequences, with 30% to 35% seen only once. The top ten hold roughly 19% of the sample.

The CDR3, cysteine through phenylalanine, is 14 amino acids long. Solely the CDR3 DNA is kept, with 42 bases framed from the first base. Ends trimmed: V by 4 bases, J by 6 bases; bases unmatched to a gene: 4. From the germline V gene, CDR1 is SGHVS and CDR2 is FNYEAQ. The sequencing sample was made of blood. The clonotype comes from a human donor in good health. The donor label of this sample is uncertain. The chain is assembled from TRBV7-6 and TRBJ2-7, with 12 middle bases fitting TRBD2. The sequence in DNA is TGTGCCAGCAGCTGGACTAGCGGGAAAGGCGAGCAGTACTTC. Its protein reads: CASSWTSGKGEQYF.